This entry describes one TCR beta chain. Generated by immunoSEQ multiplex PCR, the TCRdb table keeps only in-frame clones and is missing some. The sample lists about 150,000 clones, approximately 87% occurring once. Trimming shortened V by 4 bases and J by 2 bases, and 14 bases separated the two germline ends. The CDR3 covers 15 residues. Germline values: CDR1 SGDLS, CDR2 YYNGEE. The data are from a study of blood T cell repertoires in COVID-19. J is TRBJ2-3 and V is TRBV9; maybe TRBD2 (6 bases). What was sequenced was peripheral blood. The origin of this receptor is a woman aged 45-59 years with active or convalescent COVID-19. CDR3 nucleotides: TGTGCCAGCAGCCTACGACTAGTTCCCACAGATACGCAGTATTTT. Protein: CASSLRLVPTDTQYF. The full variable domain, its missing parts supplied by reference TRBV9 and TRBJ2-3, is DSGVTQTPKHLITATGQRVTLRCSPRSGDLSVYWYQQSLDQGLQFLIQYYNGEERAKGNILERFSAQQFPDLHSELNLSSLELGDSALYFCASSLRLVPTDTQYFGPGTRLTVL.